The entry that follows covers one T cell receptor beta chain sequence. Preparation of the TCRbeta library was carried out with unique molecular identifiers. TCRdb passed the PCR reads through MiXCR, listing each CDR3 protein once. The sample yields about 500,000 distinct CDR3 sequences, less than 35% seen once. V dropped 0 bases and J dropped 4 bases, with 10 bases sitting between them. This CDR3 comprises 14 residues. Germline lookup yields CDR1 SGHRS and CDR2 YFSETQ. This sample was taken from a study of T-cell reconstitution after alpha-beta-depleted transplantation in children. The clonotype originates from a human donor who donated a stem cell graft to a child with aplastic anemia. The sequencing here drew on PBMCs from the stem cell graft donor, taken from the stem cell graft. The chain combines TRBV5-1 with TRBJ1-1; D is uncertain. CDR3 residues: CASSLEGFSTEAFF. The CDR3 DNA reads TGCGCCAGCAGCTTGGAAGGGTTTTCCACTGAAGCTTTCTTT.